Listed here is a single T cell receptor (beta chain). Sequencing used immunoSEQ multiplex PCR; TCRdb keeps in-frame clones, though not all of them. In the table there are just over 150,000 clones, about 90% of which are singletons. The CDR3 is made up of 15 amino acids. The germline gives CDR1 SGHRS, CDR2 YFSETQ. Unmatched junction bases numbered 5, after V lost 1 base and J lost 1 base. The source of the sample is a study of blood T cell repertoires in COVID-19. Sequenced sample: peripheral blood. This chain connects TRBV5-1 to TRBJ2-7; the match to TRBD1 covers 7 bases. The TCR comes from a man aged 25 to 40 with COVID-19, enrolled during active disease. The CDR3 reads CASSLWGQSSYEQYF. The CDR3 DNA sequence: TGCGCCAGCAGCTTGTGGGGACAGAGTTCCTACGAGCAGTACTTC.